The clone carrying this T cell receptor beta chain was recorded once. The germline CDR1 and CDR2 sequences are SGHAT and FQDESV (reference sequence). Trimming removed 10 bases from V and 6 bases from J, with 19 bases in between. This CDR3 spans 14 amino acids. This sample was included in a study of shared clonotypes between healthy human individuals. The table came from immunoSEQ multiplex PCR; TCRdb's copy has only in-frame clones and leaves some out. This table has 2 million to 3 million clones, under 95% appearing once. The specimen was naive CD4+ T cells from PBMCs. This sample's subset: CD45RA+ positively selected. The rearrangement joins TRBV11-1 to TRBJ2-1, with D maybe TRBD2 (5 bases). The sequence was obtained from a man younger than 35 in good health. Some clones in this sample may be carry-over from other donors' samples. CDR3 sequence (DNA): TGTGCCAATGACCCAGCCCCGAGGGTCAATGAGCAGTTCTTC. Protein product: CANDPAPRVNEQFF. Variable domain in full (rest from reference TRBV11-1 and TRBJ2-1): EAEVAQSPRYKITEKSQAVAFWCDPISGHATLYWYRQILGQGPELLVQFQDESVVDDSQLPKDRFSAERLKGVDSTLKIQPAELGDSAMYLCANDPAPRVNEQFFGPGTRLTVL.